These 18 T cell receptor beta chains were sequenced from one sample in a study of T-cell memory formation after mild COVID-19. TCRdb reprocessed the 5' RACE reads with MiXCR, giving one entry per CDR3 protein. Among a few hundred thousand distinct CDR3 sequences listed, roughly a fifth were seen once. The source material was PBMCs or a T cell subset sorted from them (not recorded which). The receptors here all came from a man aged 18 to 29 who had mild COVID-19 (a few samples of this study predate the infection). Cell type and time point are not known.

The rearrangement links TRBV2 to TRBJ2-1; 7 bases fit TRBD1. CDR1 and CDR2 (germline): SNHLY, FYNNEI. This CDR3 contains 13 residues. V lost 6 bases, J lost 7 bases, and 6 bases stayed unmatched. The CDR3 DNA reads TGTGCCAGCAGCGGCGAACAGGGGAATGAGCAGTTCTTC. It is translated as CASSGEQGNEQFF.

This clonotype was counted between two and nine times. The chain uses TRBV29-1 and TRBJ1-1, with a possible D match to TRBD1 (6 bases). The CDR3 contains 12 residues. Germline V lookup: CDR1 SQVTM, CDR2 ANQGSEA. Trimming cost V 4 bases and J 7 bases, with 13 bases left between them. The CDR3 coding sequence is TGCAGCGTTGGAAGGTTGACAGGTGAAGCTTTCTTT. It codes for CSVGRLTGEAFF.

This clonotype was counted only a few times. The rearrangement uses TRBV5-1 and TRBJ1-1; the D gene is possibly TRBD1 (5 bases). Germline lookup yields CDR1 SGHRS and CDR2 YFSETQ. This CDR3 contains 13 residues. V lost 2 bases, J lost 2 bases, and 7 bases lay in between. The CDR3 nucleotides read TGCGCCAGCAGCTTCCGGGACAACACTGAAGCTTTCTTT. It is translated as CASSFRDNTEAFF.

V usage is TRBV7-2 and J usage is TRBJ1-1; D may be TRBD1 (5 bases). V lost 2 bases and J lost 1, with 11 bases in between. The CDR3 consists of 15 residues. Germline V CDR1 and CDR2: SGHTA, FQGNSA. CDR3 in DNA: TGTGCCAGCAGCTTAACCGGGACCGGGAACACTGAAGCTTTCTTT. This gives the protein CASSLTGTGNTEAFF. The full variable domain, rest sourced from reference TRBV7-2 and TRBJ1-1, is GAGVSQSPSNKVTEKGKDVELRCDPISGHTALYWYRQSLGQGLEFLIYFQGNSAPDKSGLPSDRFSAERTGGSVSTLTIQRTQQEDSAVYLCASSLTGTGNTEAFFGQGTRLTVV.

This clonotype has only a few counts. V gene TRBV27 combines with J gene TRBJ1-3; D unclear. The CDR3 loop spans 15 amino acids. From germline, CDR1 is MNHEY and CDR2 SMNVEV (reference sequence). V was cut by 3 bases and J by 4 bases, with 13 bases left in between. CDR3 protein: CASSFGPQTGNTIYF. The DNA for the CDR3 is TGTGCCAGCAGTTTTGGGCCCCAGACAGGAAACACCATATATTTT.

The chain is built from TRBV10-3 and TRBJ2-3; 10 bases agree with TRBD2. From germline, CDR1 is ENHRY and CDR2 SYGVKD. Trimming at V came to 2 bases and at J to 4 bases, leaving 9 bases not matched to a gene. The CDR3 extends over 17 amino acids. The CDR3 protein is CAISEGERGGLADTQYF. CDR3 nucleotide sequence: TGTGCCATCAGTGAGGGGGAGCGGGGGGGCCTCGCAGATACGCAGTATTTT.

This clonotype was picked up a small number of times. This sequence joins TRBV5-1 and TRBJ2-7; D is undetermined. The V end lost 5 bases, the J end lost 0 bases, and 9 bases lay between the germline ends. Germline loops: CDR1 SGHRS, CDR2 YFSETQ. CDR3 length equals 13 residues. CDR3 loop: CASSLRLSYEQYF. CDR3 coding DNA: TGCGCCAGCAGTTTGAGGCTCTCCTACGAGCAGTACTTC. Looking up the rest from reference TRBV5-1 and TRBJ2-7 gives the full variable domain: KAGVTQTPRYLIKTRGQQVTLSCSPISGHRSVSWYQQTPGQGLQFLFEYFSETQRNKGNFPGRFSGRQFSNSRSEMNVSTLELGDSALYLCASSLRLSYEQYFGPGTRLTVT.

The gene calls are TRBV28 and TRBJ2-3; TRBD2 might be the D (5 bases). CDR1 is MDHEN, CDR2 SYDVKM, per germline. V shed 8 bases and J shed 0 bases, with 21 bases lying between them. This CDR3 comprises 17 residues. CDR3 loop: CASGPIRSSGSTDTQYF. The CDR3 DNA is TGTGCCAGCGGACCTATCAGATCCAGCGGAAGCACAGATACGCAGTATTTT. Together with reference TRBV28 and TRBJ2-3, the CDR3 gives the full variable domain: DVKVTQSSRYLVKRTGEKVFLECVQDMDHENMFWYRQDPGLGLRLIYFSYDVKMKEKGDIPEGYSVSREKKERFSLILESASTNQTSMYLCASGPIRSSGSTDTQYFGPGTRLTVL.

The chain employs TRBV5-1 and TRBJ2-1; 12 nucleotides line up with TRBD1. V was pared by 5 bases and J by 8 bases, with 8 bases of the junction left unmatched. The CDR3 runs 15 residues. CDR1 and CDR2 (germline): SGHRS, YFSETQ. As DNA, the CDR3 is TGCGCCAGCAGGCCACCGGGACAGGGGGCACATGAGCAGTTCTTC. Residues: CASRPPGQGAHEQFF.

This clonotype showed up many times. The chain carries TRBV7-8 and TRBJ1-5; D is undetermined. The length of the CDR3 is 14 residues. From germline, CDR1 is SGHVS and CDR2 FQNEAQ. The V end lost 4 bases, the J end lost 4 bases, and 11 bases lay between the germline ends. In DNA, the CDR3 is TGTGCCAGCAGCTCGGCGGGTGGGAATCAGCCCCAGCATTTT. Its protein is CASSSAGGNQPQHF. Supplemented by reference TRBV7-8 and TRBJ1-5, the full variable domain reads GAGVSQSPRYKVAKRGQDVALRCDPISGHVSLFWYQQALGQGPEFLTYFQNEAQLDKSGLPSDRFFAERPEGSVSTLKIQRTQQEDSAVYLCASSSAGGNQPQHFGDGTRLSIL.

This clonotype was recorded a few times. This chain uses TRBV5-1 with TRBJ2-5; 7 nucleotides match TRBD2. CDR3 size: 15 residues. Germline CDR1 is SGHRS and CDR2 is YFSETQ. Trimming removed 8 bases from V and 3 bases from J; junction bases left unmatched: 13. The CDR3 DNA is TGCGCCAGTACCCGTCGTGGGGGGACTAAAGAGACCCAGTACTTC. Its protein is CASTRRGGTKETQYF. Complete variable domain (other parts from reference TRBV5-1 and TRBJ2-5): KAGVTQTPRYLIKTRGQQVTLSCSPISGHRSVSWYQQTPGQGLQFLFEYFSETQRNKGNFPGRFSGRQFSNSRSEMNVSTLELGDSALYLCASTRRGGTKETQYFGPGTRLLVL.

The table lists this clonotype with a few counts. The chain couples TRBV3-1 to TRBJ2-7; D remains ambiguous. The V end was cut by 0 bases, the J end by 9 bases, with 9 bases between. Germline assignment: CDR1 LGHDT and CDR2 YNNKEL (reference sequence). CDR3 length: 12 amino acids. CDR3 nucleotides: TGTGCCAGCAGCCAAGAGAAGAGAAGGCAGTACTTC. It translates to CASSQEKRRQYF.

The CDR3 is CASTLLQGGTEAFF. Written as DNA, the CDR3 is TGTGCCAGCACCCTACTACAGGGTGGGACTGAAGCTTTCTTT. The rearrangement joins TRBV7-2 to TRBJ1-1, with D tentatively TRBD1 (6 bases). Germline V CDR1 and CDR2: SGHTA, FQGNSA. Trimming took off 7 bases at V and 5 bases at J, with 17 bases between the two ends. The CDR3 is made up of 14 amino acids.

This clonotype turned up a few times. The V call is TRBV20-1, the J call TRBJ1-3; 8 bases are shared with TRBD1. CDR1 is DFQATT, CDR2 SNEGSKA, per germline (reference sequence). The CDR3 runs 14 residues. J gave up 6 bases and V 0 bases, and 4 bases lay outside the gene matches. The CDR3 reads CSARDETGVNTIYF. For the CDR3, the DNA is TGCAGTGCTAGAGACGAGACAGGGGTAAACACCATATATTTT.

The chain recombines TRBV7-2 with TRBJ1-3; D is unclear. The CDR3 is made up of 14 amino acids. Germline V gene data show CDR1 as SGHTA and CDR2 as FQGNSA. V was trimmed by 5 bases and J by 8 bases, leaving 16 bases between them. Here the CDR3 reads CASSPAVWGDTIYF. CDR3 nucleotides: TGTGCCAGCAGCCCAGCCGTTTGGGGAGACACCATATATTTT.

The rearrangement joins TRBV3-1 to TRBJ2-1; D unresolved. Germline-derived CDR1 and CDR2 are LGHDT and YNNKEL (reference sequence). This CDR3 contains 12 residues. The V end was cut by 0 bases, the J end by 9 bases, with 6 bases between. DNA of the CDR3: TGTGCCAGCAGCCAAGATTCTCCTGAGCAGTTCTTC. Protein product: CASSQDSPEQFF.

The chain is built from TRBV27 and TRBJ1-2; D is ambiguous. V shed 8 bases and J shed 4 bases, with 17 bases lying between them. The CDR3 contains 14 residues. From germline, CDR1 is MNHEY and CDR2 SMNVEV (reference sequence). Here the CDR3 reads CASAPNRPGYGYTF. The CDR3 region has the DNA TGTGCCAGCGCACCCAACCGCCCGGGCTATGGCTACACCTTC.

The genes are TRBV19 and TRBJ1-1; D not resolved. The CDR3 is made up of 12 amino acids. The germline CDR1 and CDR2 sequences are LNHDA and SQIVND (reference sequence). The V gene lost 1 base and the J gene lost 7 bases, with 7 bases spanning the gap. The CDR3 here is CASSIGGIEAFF. CDR3 nucleotides: TGTGCCAGTAGTATAGGTGGGATTGAAGCTTTCTTT.